Reported below is one TCR beta chain. The data stem from a study of blood T cell repertoires in COVID-19. Across the whole study: Samples taken during acute and convalescent COVID-19 were collected in the United States, Italy and Spain. T cells, B-cell-depleted T cells, or PBMCs provided the cDNA or gDNA that served as material.

Source study methods: Reference gene primers were amplified, and this amplification served to estimate nucleated cell counts. TCRdb keeps only in-frame clones here, not all; method: immunoSEQ multiplex PCR. V and J calls and clone size are as listed in that table; D and trimming were resolved from the DNA. The sample holds 95,000 to 110,000 clones, about 90% seen once. This sequence originates from a human donor in a cohort sampled during active COVID-19. Sequencing was done on a sample of peripheral blood.

CDR3 loop: CASRIGLAGGDTQYF. The CDR3 DNA reads as TGTGCCAGCAGAATAGGGCTAGCGGGGGGGGATACGCAGTATTTT. The chain joins TRBV7-2 to TRBJ2-3; TRBD2 aligns across 12 bases. Germline-derived CDR1 and CDR2 are SGHTA and FQGNSA. The CDR3 consists of 15 residues. V lost 6 bases to trimming and J lost 6 bases; unmatched junction nucleotides: 7.